What follows are 7 T cell receptor beta chains derived from one specimen sequenced in a study of tumor-infiltrating lymphocytes in primary liver carcinoma. The study extracted blood RNA from unsorted whole blood and also extracted germline DNA. Starting material of 450 to 550 ng total RNA yielded TCR beta cDNA via a constant-region primer. Sequencing libraries for TCR beta derived from three nested multiplex PCR rounds that used slightly modified ARM-PCR. With TRBV1-TRBV30 forward primers and a C-beta reverse primer, the first two PCR rounds were run for approximately 10 cycles each. TCRdb re-called the multiplex PCR reads through MiXCR, storing one row per CDR3 protein. Here the sample spans about 180,000 distinct CDR3 sequences, 60% being singletons. Material: peripheral blood. The source is a man aged 40-50 years with primary liver carcinoma and hepatitis B virus infection.

This clonotype was counted a single time. A much larger clone is a single base away; this may be a read error. V is TRBV29-1 and J is TRBJ2-5; D is undetermined. Germline CDR1 is SQVTM and CDR2 is ANQGSEA. CDR3 length: 11 amino acids. V was pared by 7 bases and J by 2 bases, with 8 bases between. In nucleotides, the CDR3 is TGCAGCGATGACAAACAAGAGACCCAGTACTTC. It translates to CSDDKQETQYF.

For the CDR3, the DNA is TGTGCCATCAGTGAGTCAATTAGCGGGAGGGCCATGTTCTTC. Protein product: CAISESISGRAMFF. V is TRBV10-3 and J is TRBJ2-1, with TRBD2 identical over 11 bases. J gave up 15 bases and V 0 bases, and 7 bases lay outside the gene matches. Per the germline V gene, CDR1 is ENHRY and CDR2 is SYGVKD. The CDR3 extends over 14 amino acids.

As to this clonotype: This may arise from a read error, as a much more abundant clone is one base away. The rearrangement uses TRBV11-2 and TRBJ2-5; the match to TRBD2 covers 15 bases. CDR3 length equals 18 residues. CDR1 and CDR2 from the germline V gene are SGHAT and FQNNGV. The CDR3 nucleotides are TGTGCCAGCAGCTTCGGGACTAGCGGGAGGTGGGGCCAAGAGACCAAGTACTTC. Protein: CASSFGTSGRWGQETKYF.

J is TRBJ2-1 and V is TRBV4-1; 12 bases are a match to TRBD2. CDR3 length: 16 residues. Germline lookup yields CDR1 MGHRA and CDR2 YSYEKL. Trimming took 3 bases from V and 4 from J; bases not matched to a gene: 4. CDR3 protein: CASSHATSGRYNEQFF. The CDR3 nucleotides are TGCGCCAGCAGCCACGCAACTAGCGGGAGGTACAATGAGCAGTTCTTC.

The chain carries TRBV5-1 and TRBJ1-1; the match to TRBD1 covers 7 bases. The CDR3 sequence is 15 residues long. The germline CDR1 and CDR2 sequences are SGHRS and YFSETQ. V shed 4 bases, J shed 7 bases, and the junction held 13 bases outside the gene matches. The CDR3 spells CASSARHTGDSEAFF. The CDR3 DNA follows: TGCGCCAGCAGCGCACGTCACACTGGGGACAGTGAAGCTTTCTTT.

This clonotype came up a few times. The rearrangement joins TRBV10-1 to TRBJ2-1; TRBD2 aligns across 9 bases. Losses at the gene ends were 2 bases for V and 9 bases for J; bases not matched to a gene: 8. The CDR3 runs 15 residues. Germline CDR1 WNHNN, CDR2 SYGVQD (reference sequence). CDR3 sequence: CASSEGVSGSGEQFF. As DNA, the CDR3 is TGCGCCAGCAGTGAGGGTGTTAGCGGGAGTGGTGAGCAGTTCTTC.

As for this clonotype: A read error may account for a junction end that differs from germline. The CDR3, as DNA: TGTGGCAGCACCATCGGAGGGGGGAAGCAGTTCTTC. Translated: CGSTIGGGKQFF. The chain employs TRBV12-3 or TRBV12-4 and TRBJ2-1; possibly TRBD1 or TRBD2 for D (6 bases each). CDR3 length: 12 amino acids.